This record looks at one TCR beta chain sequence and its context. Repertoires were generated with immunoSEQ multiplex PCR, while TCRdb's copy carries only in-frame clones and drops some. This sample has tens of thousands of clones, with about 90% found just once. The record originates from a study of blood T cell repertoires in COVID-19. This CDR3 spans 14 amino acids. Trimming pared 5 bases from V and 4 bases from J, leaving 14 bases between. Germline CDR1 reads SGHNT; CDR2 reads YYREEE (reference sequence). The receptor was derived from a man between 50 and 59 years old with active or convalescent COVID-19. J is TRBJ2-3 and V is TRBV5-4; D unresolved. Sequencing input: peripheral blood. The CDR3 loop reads CASRPQRLPDTQYF. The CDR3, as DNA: TGTGCCAGCAGACCGCAGCGATTACCAGATACGCAGTATTTT.